Below are 24 T cell receptor beta chains sequenced from a single sample in a study of blood T cell repertoires in COVID-19. Assay used: immunoSEQ multiplex PCR; TCRdb lists only in-frame clones, some missing. The sample records a few hundred thousand clones, 85% to 90% being singletons. The sequencing sample was made of PBMCs or T cells enriched from blood (not recorded which). These receptors originate from a woman in her late teens or twenties who had recovered from COVID-19.

The rearrangement links TRBV30 to TRBJ1-4; TRBD1 is a possible D gene (5 bases). In germline, CDR1 is GTSNPN, CDR2 SVGIG (reference sequence). This CDR3 is 15 amino acids long. Trimming stripped 1 base from V and 2 bases from J, with 11 bases between. The CDR3 loop is CAWSAQGLTNEKLFF. DNA of the CDR3: TGTGCCTGGAGTGCGCAGGGACTCACTAATGAAAAACTGTTTTTT.

Only a few counts were recorded for this clone. The rearrangement links TRBV27 to TRBJ1-2, with D perhaps matching TRBD1 (5 bases). This CDR3 has 13 amino acids. Germline-derived CDR1 and CDR2 are MNHEY and SMNVEV (reference sequence). Trimming took 3 bases from V and 5 from J, leaving 10 bases between them. The CDR3 is CASSFGADYGYTF. The CDR3 DNA reads TGTGCCAGCAGTTTTGGGGCGGATTATGGCTACACCTTC.

The chain recombines TRBV27 with TRBJ1-3; TRBD1 matches 9 bases. J was trimmed by 3 bases and V by 2 bases; bases with no gene match: 2. This CDR3 comprises 15 residues. Germline CDR1 is MNHEY and CDR2 is SMNVEV (reference sequence). The DNA for the CDR3 is TGTGCCAGCAGTTTAACAGGGGGCGGTGGAAACACCATATATTTT. It translates to CASSLTGGGGNTIYF.

The genes are TRBV28 and TRBJ2-7; TRBD1 agrees at 9 bases. The junction had 9 bases not matched to a gene; V was cut back by 6 bases and J by 3 bases. This CDR3 has 15 amino acids. Germline lookup yields CDR1 MDHEN and CDR2 SYDVKM. CDR3 sequence: CASSLGGTGYYEQYF. CDR3 coding DNA: TGTGCCAGCAGCCTCGGGGGGACAGGGTACTACGAGCAGTACTTC.

The chain joins TRBV6-9 to TRBJ1-3, with TRBD1 identical over 7 bases. There are 16 residues in the CDR3. Per the germline V gene, CDR1 is MNHGY and CDR2 is SVAAGI. The V gene end was trimmed by 5 bases and the J gene end by 0 bases; junction bases not matched to a gene: 7. CDR3 sequence: CASSQGDRISGNTIYF. CDR3 bases: TGTGCCAGCAGTCAGGGGGACCGCATCTCTGGAAACACCATATATTTT.

V usage is TRBV15 and J usage is TRBJ2-3, with D possibly TRBD2 on 6 matching bases. The CDR3 has 17 residues. V lost 2 bases, J lost 1 base, and 16 bases lay in between. Germline lookup yields CDR1 LNHNV and CDR2 YYDKDF (reference sequence). CDR3 in DNA: TGTGCCACCAGCAGAATGGTCGGCGGGGTGGGCACAGATACGCAGTATTTT. Amino acid sequence: CATSRMVGGVGTDTQYF. Combining the CDR3 with reference TRBV15 and TRBJ2-3 gives the whole variable domain DAMVIQNPRYQVTQFGKPVTLSCSQTLNHNVMYWYQQKSSQAPKLLFHYYDKDFNNEADTPDNFQSRRPNTSFCFLDIRSPGLGDTAMYLCATSRMVGGVGTDTQYFGPGTRLTVL.

The V call is TRBV6-5, the J call TRBJ1-2; no clear D gene. V was trimmed by 6 bases and J by 0 bases, leaving 11 bases between them. CDR3 length: 14 residues. The germline gives CDR1 MNHEY, CDR2 SVGAGI. CDR3 nucleotides: TGTGCCAGCAGCACGGGGAGAGCTAACTATGGCTACACCTTC. Protein product: CASSTGRANYGYTF.

This chain joins TRBV28 and TRBJ1-3; 7 bases map to TRBD1. This CDR3 contains 14 residues. Germline assignment: CDR1 MDHEN and CDR2 SYDVKM. J was trimmed by 1 base and V by 8 bases; bases with no gene match: 5. The CDR3 is CASRQGQSGNTIYF. In DNA, the CDR3 is TGTGCCAGCCGACAGGGCCAGTCTGGAAACACCATATATTTT.

This sequence joins TRBV10-3 and TRBJ1-5; a possible D gene is TRBD1 (5 bases). Looked up from germline, CDR1 is ENHRY and CDR2 is SYGVKD. The CDR3 extends over 20 amino acids. V lost 2 bases, J lost 3 bases, and 26 bases lay in between. CDR3 bases: TGTGCCATCAGTGAGACGACCCCTTGGCAGGGAAGTCCCCACAATCAGCCCCAGCATTTT. Amino acids: CAISETTPWQGSPHNQPQHF.

The chain has TRBV30 and TRBJ2-4; 8 nucleotides agree with TRBD2. The germline gives CDR1 GTSNPN, CDR2 SVGIG (reference sequence). The CDR3 is made up of 15 amino acids. V was pared by 3 bases and J by 6 bases, with 10 bases of the junction left unmatched. In DNA form, the CDR3 reads TGTGCCTGGAGGCCTAGGGGCGGGGGGTTAAACATTCAGTACTTC. Its protein is CAWRPRGGGLNIQYF.

V gene TRBV11-2 combines with J gene TRBJ2-3, with TRBD2 identical over 9 bases. Trimming removed 6 bases from V and 3 bases from J; junction bases left unmatched: 4. Per the germline V gene, CDR1 is SGHAT and CDR2 is FQNNGV. This CDR3 spans 14 amino acids. The CDR3 DNA reads as TGTGCCAGCAGGGAAGGACTAGCGACAGATACGCAGTATTTT. Its translation is CASREGLATDTQYF.

This clone appeared once. V usage is TRBV27 and J usage is TRBJ2-5; possible D gene TRBD2, 5 bases. V gave up 3 bases and J gave up 4 bases, with 12 bases separating them. Germline CDR1 and CDR2: MNHEY and SMNVEV (reference sequence). The CDR3 has 14 residues. For the CDR3, the DNA is TGTGCCAGCAGTTTGGCCGGAGGAGGAGAGACCCAGTACTTC. The encoded protein is CASSLAGGGETQYF.

About this clone: Other DNA sequences of this sample code for an identical CDR3. The V and J genes are TRBV5-1 and TRBJ2-7; TRBD1 aligns across 8 bases. J was trimmed by 1 base and V by 2 bases; bases with no gene match: 2. The germline V gene has CDR1 SGHRS and CDR2 YFSETQ. This CDR3 has 14 residues. The CDR3 nucleotides read TGCGCCAGCAGCTTTGGGACAGGATCCTACGAGCAGTACTTC. Residues: CASSFGTGSYEQYF.

This clone was seen a few times. The J gene is TRBJ1-6, the V gene TRBV7-9, with 8 bases lining up with TRBD1. Germline loops: CDR1 SEHNR, CDR2 FQNEAQ (reference sequence). The ends lost 1 base at V and 5 bases at J; junction bases unmatched: 7. The CDR3 loop spans 17 amino acids. CDR3 residues: CASSLGQGAYHNSPLHF. CDR3 in DNA: TGTGCCAGCAGCTTAGGGCAGGGGGCATACCATAATTCACCCCTCCACTTT.

The CDR3 coding sequence is TGTGCCAGCACCAATTTAATCCCGGGACTAGCGGGTCAAGAGACCCAGTACTTC. This sequence encodes CASTNLIPGLAGQETQYF. J is TRBJ2-5 and V is TRBV5-6, with 12 bases aligning to TRBD2. The CDR3 sequence is 18 residues long. Looked up from germline, CDR1 is SGHDT and CDR2 is YYEEEE. V was pared by 6 bases and J by 2 bases, with 14 bases of the junction left unmatched.

The chain carries TRBV18 and TRBJ1-5, with 8 bases that match TRBD1. Germline CDR1 reads KGHSH; CDR2 reads LQKENI. The J segment lost 6 bases and the V segment lost 4 bases, leaving 8 bases of the junction unmatched. The CDR3 length is 15 residues. CDR3 protein: CASSRGTGGAQPQHF. The CDR3 region has the DNA TGTGCCAGCTCACGCGGCACAGGGGGGGCTCAGCCCCAGCATTTT.

The chain carries TRBV5-1 and TRBJ2-1, with D possibly TRBD1 on 6 matching bases. Trimming cost V 0 bases and J 6 bases, with 10 bases left between them. This CDR3 has 14 amino acids. Germline V CDR1 and CDR2: SGHRS, YFSETQ. CDR3 in amino acids: CASSLAIQGNEQFF. Here the CDR3 DNA reads TGCGCCAGCAGCTTGGCCATACAGGGCAATGAGCAGTTCTTC.

This sequence joins TRBV27 and TRBJ2-3; TRBD2 agrees at 10 bases. In germline, CDR1 is MNHEY, CDR2 SMNVEV (reference sequence). The CDR3 has 16 residues. V lost 6 bases, J lost 13 bases, and 19 bases stayed unmatched. The CDR3 DNA sequence: TGTGCCAGCAGCCCCCCACCGGGACTAGCGTCGAATCTTGAGTATTTT. Translation gives CASSPPPGLASNLEYF.

The CDR3 loop reads CATSSPTKEGLYGYTF. CDR3 DNA sequence: TGTGCCACCAGCAGCCCCACTAAGGAGGGACTCTATGGCTACACCTTC. The rearrangement uses TRBV15 and TRBJ1-2; weak D call: TRBD1 (5 bases). The CDR3 runs to 16 residues. The V end was cut by 3 bases, the J end by 4 bases, with 18 bases between. CDR1 is LNHNV and CDR2 is YYDKDF in the germline V gene (reference sequence).

The DNA of the CDR3 is TGTGCCAGCAGCCAGTCACAGGGTAGGGCTAATGAAAAACTGTTTTTT. It codes for CASSQSQGRANEKLFF. The genes are TRBV3-1 (or the pseudogene TRBV3-2) and TRBJ1-4; the D gene is possibly TRBD1 (6 bases). V was clipped by 3 bases and J by 3 bases, with 14 bases between them. The germline CDR1 and CDR2 sequences are LGHDT and YNNKEL (reference sequence). The CDR3 covers 16 residues.

The chain is built from TRBV18 and TRBJ2-7, with 10 bases matching TRBD1. This CDR3 contains 14 residues. Trimming at V came to 5 bases and at J to 2 bases, leaving 3 bases not matched to a gene. Germline V gene sequence: CDR1 KGHSH, CDR2 LQKENI. The DNA for the CDR3 is TGTGCCAGCTCAGCGACAGGGGGCACCTACGAGCAGTACTTC. This codes for CASSATGGTYEQYF.

This rearrangement joins TRBV30 to TRBJ1-1; D is unclear. The CDR3 is 12 residues long. Germline CDR1 GTSNPN, CDR2 SVGIG (reference sequence). Trimming removed 4 bases from V and 4 bases from J, with 10 bases in between. CDR3 nucleotide sequence: TGTGCCTGGAACTTGTACGGCACTGAAGCTTTCTTT. Protein product: CAWNLYGTEAFF.

This sequence joins TRBV5-1 and TRBJ2-2; TRBD1 matches 9 bases. This CDR3 contains 15 residues. Germline V lookup: CDR1 SGHRS, CDR2 YFSETQ. J was trimmed by 6 bases and V by 1 base; bases with no gene match: 4. The chain's CDR3 is CASSLSTGGAGELFF. The CDR3 DNA reads TGCGCCAGCAGCTTGTCGACAGGGGGGGCCGGGGAGCTGTTTTTT.

J is TRBJ1-2 and V is TRBV4-1; D remains ambiguous. There are 16 residues in the CDR3. Germline values: CDR1 MGHRA, CDR2 YSYEKL. Trimming shortened V by 4 bases and J by 8 bases, and 23 bases separated the two germline ends. CDR3 loop: CASSRGLDWTSAGYTF. The CDR3 DNA follows: TGCGCCAGCAGCCGCGGGTTGGACTGGACTTCAGCCGGCTACACCTTC.